These T cell receptor beta chains were read from a single sample in a study of shared clonotypes between healthy human individuals. The assay was immunoSEQ multiplex PCR, and TCRdb's table has in-frame clones only and misses some. The sample lists nearly 2 million clones; roughly 94% were seen once. The sample was naive CD8+ T cells sorted from blood. The receptors were gathered from a man between 18 and 35 years old in good health. CDR3s include the opening cysteine and the closing phenylalanine or tryptophan. A D gene is named only where the DNA matches it firmly. Clone size appears in some rows only: once, few, many, or a class for an expanded clone.

V,D,J,size,DNA,CDR3
TRBV27,TRBD2,TRBJ2-7,.,TGTGCCAGCAGCATAACTAGCGGGAGTGACGGGGGCTACGAGCAGTACTTC,CASSITSGSDGGYEQYF
TRBV5-1,TRBD1,TRBJ1-1,.,TGCGCCAGCAGCAAGGGACAGGGGGCGGACACTGAAGCTTTCTTT,CASSKGQGADTEAFF
TRBV7-9,TRBD1,TRBJ2-2,.,TGTGCCAGCAGCTTAGGCCCGGGACAGGGGGACACCGGGGAGCTGTTTTTT,CASSLGPGQGDTGELFF
TRBV6-1,.,TRBJ2-7,.,TGTGCCAGCAGTGCGGGACACGGCTACGAGCAGTACTTC,CASSAGHGYEQYF
TRBV11-3,.,TRBJ2-1,.,TGTGCCAGCAGCTTAAGCCTCAATGAGCAGTTCTTC,CASSLSLNEQFF
TRBV18,.,TRBJ2-7,once,TGTGCCAGCTCATACACTGGGTACAACGAGCAGTACTTC,CASSYTGYNEQYF
TRBV4-1,.,TRBJ2-7,.,TGCGCCAGCAGCCACCTCGGACAGTCCTACGAGCAGTACTTC,CASSHLGQSYEQYF
TRBV5-1,.,TRBJ1-1,.,TGCGCCAGCAGCTTGGTTGGAGGGAACACTGAAGCTTTCTTT,CASSLVGGNTEAFF
TRBV6-5,.,TRBJ1-1,.,TGTGCCAGCAGTTACGCCGGGGACCAGGCTGAAGCTTTCTTT,CASSYAGDQAEAFF
TRBV4-1,.,TRBJ2-2,.,TGCGCCAGCAGCCAAGCTGGAATGGGGGCGAACACCGGGGAGCTGTTTTTT,CASSQAGMGANTGELFF
TRBV7-3,.,TRBJ2-3,.,TGTGCCAGCAGCTTATCGCACGGAGGAACAGATACGCAGTATTTT,CASSLSHGGTDTQYF
TRBV9,.,TRBJ2-3,.,TGTGCCAGCAGCGTGGCCTCCGGCCTCCGCACAGATACGCAGTATTTT,CASSVASGLRTDTQYF
TRBV5-6,.,TRBJ2-2,.,TGTGCCAGCAGCTTGTCACTTCGTCGGGGGGAGCTGTTTTTT,CASSLSLRRGELFF
TRBV28,.,TRBJ1-6,.,TGTGCCAGCAGTGACAGACTCTATAATTCACCCCTCCACTTT,CASSDRLYNSPLHF
TRBV13,TRBD2,TRBJ2-5,once,TGTGCCAGCAGCTCGGCTGGGACTAGCGGATGGGAGACCCAGTACTTC,CASSSAGTSGWETQYF
TRBV27,TRBD1,TRBJ1-2,.,TGTGCCAGCAGACCTAACCCATCAGACAGGGTTGATGGCTACACCTTC,CASRPNPSDRVDGYTF
TRBV25-1,.,TRBJ2-1,.,TGTGCCAGCAGTCCCCCCATGAGGTCACCCATCAGTGAGCAGTTCTTC,CASSPPMRSPISEQFF
TRBV9,.,TRBJ2-1,.,TGTGCCAGCAGCGTAGATCTGGTGGGAGAGCAGTTCTTC,CASSVDLVGEQFF
TRBV2,.,TRBJ2-7,.,TGTGCCAGCAGCGAAACCCCAAATTCGGGGGAGTGGCACGAGCAGTACTTC,CASSETPNSGEWHEQYF
TRBV10-1,TRBD2,TRBJ2-1,.,TGCGCCAGCAGTGGTGGGACTACAGAGGATTACAATGAGCAGTTCTTC,CASSGGTTEDYNEQFF
TRBV5-6,.,TRBJ2-7,.,TGTGCCAGCAGCTTGAGGCTCAACTCTCTACACGAGCAGTACTTC,CASSLRLNSLHEQYF
TRBV29-1,.,TRBJ2-7,.,TGCAGCGTTTTCGTCCCTAATGGGTACGAGCAGTACTTC,CSVFVPNGYEQYF
TRBV10-2,.,TRBJ2-7,.,TGCGCCAGCAGTGAGTTTGGGGGAGTAGTAAACGAGCAGTACTTC,CASSEFGGVVNEQYF
TRBV9,TRBD2,TRBJ2-7,.,TGTGCCAGCAGCGTAGGTCCAGCGGGAACCTCCTACGAGCAGTACTTC,CASSVGPAGTSYEQYF
TRBV29-1,.,TRBJ2-5,.,TGCAGCGTTGATGAGGAGTACCAAGAGACCCAGTACTTC,CSVDEEYQETQYF
TRBV2,.,TRBJ1-4,.,TGTGCCAGCTCGCACGGTCCGGGTTTAGCGGATGAAAAACTGTTTTTT,CASSHGPGLADEKLFF
TRBV5-1,TRBD1,TRBJ2-1,.,TGCGCCAGCAACACCGGGACAGTTAACTACAATGAGCAGTTCTTC,CASNTGTVNYNEQFF
TRBV14,TRBD2,TRBJ2-7,.,TGTGCCAGCAGCCAAGTGGGGGGACTAGCGGAGCAGTACTTC,CASSQVGGLAEQYF
TRBV5-1,TRBD2,TRBJ2-5,.,TGCGCCAGCAGCTTGTCCGGGCGGGGGGTCCAAGAGACCCAGTACTTC,CASSLSGRGVQETQYF
TRBV13,TRBD2,TRBJ2-7,.,TGTGCCAGCAGCTTAAGGACTAGCGCAACCTACGAGCAGTACTTC,CASSLRTSATYEQYF
TRBV5-6,TRBD2,TRBJ2-1,.,TGTGCCAGCAGCTTGGCTGGGTGGGGGGGCAATGAGCAGTTCTTC,CASSLAGWGGNEQFF
TRBV28,.,TRBJ2-7,.,TGTGCCAGCAGTTCCTGGACAGAGTCCTACGAGCAGTACTTC,CASSSWTESYEQYF
TRBV5-6,TRBD1,TRBJ2-7,.,TGTGCCAGCAGCTTGGCCGGGGGACAGGGGTACGAGCAGTACTTC,CASSLAGGQGYEQYF
TRBV27,TRBD1,TRBJ1-1,.,TGTGCCAGCAGTTTATCGAGACAGGGGGCGGACACTGAAGCTTTCTTT,CASSLSRQGADTEAFF
TRBV14,TRBD2,TRBJ2-7,.,TGTGCCAGCAGCCCCTGGGGACTAGAATACGAGCAGTACTTC,CASSPWGLEYEQYF
TRBV25-1,.,TRBJ2-5,.,TGTGCCAGCAGTCGACCGCAAAGCGGGGAGACCCAGTACTTC,CASSRPQSGETQYF